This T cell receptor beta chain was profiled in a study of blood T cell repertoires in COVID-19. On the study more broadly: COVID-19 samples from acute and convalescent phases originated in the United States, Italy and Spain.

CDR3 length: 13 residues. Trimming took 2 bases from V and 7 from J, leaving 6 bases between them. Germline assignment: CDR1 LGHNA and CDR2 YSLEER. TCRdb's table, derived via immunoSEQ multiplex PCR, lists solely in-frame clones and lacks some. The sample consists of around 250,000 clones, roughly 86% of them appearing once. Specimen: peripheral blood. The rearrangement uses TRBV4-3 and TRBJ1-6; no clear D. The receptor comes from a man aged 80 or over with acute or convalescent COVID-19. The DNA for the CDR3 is TGCGCCAGCAGCCAAATAGCCAATTCACCCCTCCACTTT. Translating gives CASSQIANSPLHF.